This is a list of T cell receptor beta chains from one sample in a study of OX40 agonist ivuxolimab in advanced cancers. Generated by immunoSEQ multiplex PCR, the TCRdb table keeps only in-frame clones and is missing some. This repertoire shows some 46,000 clones, approximately 86% found once; its top ten account for about 35%. Source: CD4+ or CD8+ T cells sorted from blood, taken in a trial of the OX40 agonist ivuxolimab. The receptors shown here come from an adult with an advanced solid tumor such as melanoma, head and neck, liver or kidney cancer. The CDR3 runs from the conserved cysteine through the conserved F or W. The D gene is left open where the match is weak. The listing skips clone size in some rows; elsewhere it reads once, few, many or a size class.

D,V,size,J,CDR3,DNA
.,TRBV7-2,.,TRBJ2-1,CASSLTSRSTSYNEQFF,TGTGCCAGCAGCTTAACGTCGAGGTCGACTTCCTACAATGAGCAGTTCTTC
.,TRBV7-8,.,TRBJ1-3,CASSSTDISGNTIYF,TGTGCCAGCAGCTCCACCGACATCTCTGGAAACACCATATATTTT
TRBD2,TRBV6-6,.,TRBJ2-1,CASTQALAGYNEQFF,TGTGCCAGCACCCAAGCCCTAGCGGGTTATAATGAGCAGTTCTTC
.,TRBV29-1,.,TRBJ2-2,CSVWERQNTGELFF,TGCAGCGTTTGGGAGCGGCAGAACACCGGGGAGCTGTTTTTT
.,TRBV7-2,few,TRBJ1-6,CASSLGGRADSPLHF,TGTGCCAGCAGCTTAGGTGGCAGGGCTGATTCACCCCTCCACTTT
TRBD1,TRBV18,.,TRBJ1-5,CASSPGGGNNQPQHF,TGTGCCAGCTCACCAGGAGGGGGCAACAATCAGCCCCAGCATTTT
.,TRBV4-1,.,TRBJ2-7,CASSQEGYNRAGEQYF,TGCGCCAGCAGCCAAGAAGGTTATAACAGGGCGGGCGAGCAGTACTTC
TRBD1,TRBV30,.,TRBJ1-2,CAWTRDRAYGYTF,TGTGCCTGGACTCGGGACAGGGCCTATGGCTACACCTTC
.,TRBV29-1,.,TRBJ2-3,CSVEAMSGDTQYF,TGCAGCGTTGAAGCAATGAGTGGAGATACGCAGTATTTT
TRBD1,TRBV29-1,.,TRBJ2-3,CSVTTLDRGYTDTQYF,TGCAGCGTCACTACACTGGACAGGGGGTACACAGATACGCAGTATTTT
TRBD2,TRBV2,.,TRBJ2-3,CASSGLAVSTDTQYF,TGTGCCAGCAGTGGACTAGCGGTTAGCACAGATACGCAGTATTTT
TRBD1,TRBV11-2,.,TRBJ1-1,CASSRTGVDSEAFF,TGTGCCAGCAGTAGGACAGGGGTGGATTCTGAAGCTTTCTTT
TRBD1,TRBV28,.,TRBJ2-7,CASRGQTGGSYEQYF,TGTGCCAGCAGGGGCCAGACAGGGGGCTCCTACGAGCAGTACTTC
.,TRBV29-1,.,TRBJ1-2,CSVTSQGGRGYTF,TGCAGCGTCACCTCACAGGGAGGCCGGGGCTACACCTTC
.,TRBV5-4,once,TRBJ2-7,CASSLGQSASYEQYF,TGTGCCAGCAGCTTGGGGCAATCGGCTTCCTACGAGCAGTACTTC
.,TRBV19,.,TRBJ1-5,CASNEPGQNLYAQHF,TGTGCCAGTAATGAACCGGGCCAAAACTTGTATGCCCAGCATTTT
TRBD1,TRBV19,.,TRBJ1-1,CASSPNDRASTEAFF,TGTGCCAGTAGCCCCAACGACAGGGCGTCCACTGAAGCTTTCTTT
.,TRBV7-8,few,TRBJ2-7,CASSLTGGETYEQYF,TGTGCCAGCAGCTTGACAGGAGGGGAGACCTACGAGCAGTACTTC
TRBD2,TRBV6-5,.,TRBJ2-1,CASSYETSGNTMRQFF,TGTGCCAGCAGTTACGAGACTAGCGGGAACACAATGAGGCAGTTCTTC
.,TRBV7-8,.,TRBJ2-7,CASSSQGGTYEQYF,TGTGCCAGCAGCTCTCAGGGGGGGACCTACGAGCAGTACTTC
TRBD1,TRBV7-2,.,TRBJ2-6,CASSGTGVAGANVLTF,TGTGCCAGCAGCGGGACAGGGGTAGCTGGGGCCAACGTCCTGACTTTC
.,TRBV7-8,.,TRBJ2-3,CASSLEVGTDTQYF,TGTGCCAGCAGCTTAGAGGTCGGCACAGATACGCAGTATTTT
.,TRBV6-1,.,TRBJ2-7,CASSELHLGRAYEQYF,TGTGCCAGCAGTGAATTGCACCTGGGAAGGGCCTACGAGCAGTACTTC
.,TRBV7-3,.,TRBJ1-3,CASSPRRVPGNTIYF,TGTGCCAGCAGCCCCCGGAGGGTCCCTGGAAACACCATATATTTT
TRBD2,TRBV7-3,.,TRBJ2-5,CASSLLAGVGETQYF,TGTGCCAGCAGCTTGCTAGCGGGAGTGGGAGAGACCCAGTACTTC
.,TRBV6-6,.,TRBJ1-1,CASSYSPHGDTEAFF,TGTGCCAGCAGTTACTCTCCTCACGGGGACACTGAAGCTTTCTTT
.,TRBV28,.,TRBJ1-1,CASKVAMNTEAFF,TGTGCCAGCAAAGTAGCTATGAACACTGAAGCTTTCTTT
.,TRBV5-1,.,TRBJ1-4,CASSFGDGEEKLFF,TGCGCCAGCAGCTTTGGGGACGGGGAGGAAAAACTGTTTTTT
.,TRBV6-5,once,TRBJ1-1,CASSRTRNTEAFF,TGTGCCAGCAGTCGAACTAGGAACACTGAAGCTTTCTTT
.,TRBV6-4,.,TRBJ2-2,CASRGEAGELFF,TGTGCCAGCAGGGGGGAAGCCGGGGAGCTGTTTTTT